This T cell receptor beta chain was sequenced for a study of blood T cell repertoires in COVID-19. Study-wide background: Spain, Italy and the United States supplied samples that represented acute and convalescent COVID-19. The cDNA or gDNA used as material had been derived from T cells, B-cell-depleted T cells, or PBMCs.

Per the original methods: Reference gene primers were amplified, and this amplification served to estimate nucleated cell counts. Method: immunoSEQ multiplex PCR; TCRdb's copy keeps in-frame clones and lacks some. Clonal size and the V and J genes are those of that table, whereas D and trimming came from the DNA. This table has some 220,000 clones, 80% appearing once. The sequence was collected from a woman in her 70s with acute or convalescent COVID-19. The specimen sequenced was peripheral blood.

CDR3 sequence (DNA): TGTGCCACAGGGCATGAGTCTGGGGCCAACGTCCTGACTTTC. Amino acids: CATGHESGANVLTF. The rearrangement joins TRBV10-3 to TRBJ2-6, with D possibly TRBD1 on 5 matching bases. This CDR3 region has 14 residues. The germline gives CDR1 ENHRY, CDR2 SYGVKD. V was trimmed by 10 bases and J by 1 base, leaving 11 bases between them.